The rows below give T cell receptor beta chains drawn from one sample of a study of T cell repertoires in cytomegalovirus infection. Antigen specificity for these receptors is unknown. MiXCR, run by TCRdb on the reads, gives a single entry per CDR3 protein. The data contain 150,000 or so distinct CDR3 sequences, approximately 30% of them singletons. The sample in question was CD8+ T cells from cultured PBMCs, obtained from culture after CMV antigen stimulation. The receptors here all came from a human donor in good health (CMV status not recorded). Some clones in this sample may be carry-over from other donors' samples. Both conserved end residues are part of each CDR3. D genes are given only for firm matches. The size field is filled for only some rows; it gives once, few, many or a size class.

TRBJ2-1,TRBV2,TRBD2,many,TGTGCCAGCAGTGATATACTAGCGGGATTATACAATGAGCAGTTCTTC,CASSDILAGLYNEQFF
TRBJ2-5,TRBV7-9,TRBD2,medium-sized,TGTGCCAGCAACTTGGGGCGGGGGGCTCAAGAGACCCAGTACTTC,CASNLGRGAQETQYF
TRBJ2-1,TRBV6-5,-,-,TGTGCCAGCAGCCGAAACATAGCGGACAATGAGCAGTTCTTC,CASSRNIADNEQFF
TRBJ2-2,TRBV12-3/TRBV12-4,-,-,TGTGCCAGCGGGGGCGGGGAGCTGTTTTTT,CASGGGELFF
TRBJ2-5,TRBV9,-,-,TGTGCCAGCAGCGTAGATGGGGCGGGGACTGTCCAAGAGACCCAGTACTTC,CASSVDGAGTVQETQYF
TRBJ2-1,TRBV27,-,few,TGTGCCAGCAGTACAGGGCCAAACAATGAGCAGTTCTTC,CASSTGPNNEQFF
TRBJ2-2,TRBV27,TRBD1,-,TGTGCCAGCAGTTGGACAGGGGCCACCGGGGAGCTGTTTTTT,CASSWTGATGELFF
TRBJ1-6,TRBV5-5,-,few,TGTGCCAGCAGCTTGGGGGACGGGAATTCACCCCTCCACTTT,CASSLGDGNSPLHF
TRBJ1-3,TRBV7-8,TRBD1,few,TGTGCCAGCAGCCCGGGACAGGGGACATTTGCCGGAAACACCATATATTTT,CASSPGQGTFAGNTIYF
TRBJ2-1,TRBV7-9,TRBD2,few,TGTGCCAGCAGCTCGACTAGCGTCTCCTACAATGAGCAGTTCTTC,CASSSTSVSYNEQFF
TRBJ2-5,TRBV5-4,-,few,TGTGCCAGCAGCTTGTTTGGGTCAGGCCTTCAAGAGACCCAGTACTTC,CASSLFGSGLQETQYF
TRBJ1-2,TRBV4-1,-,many,TGCGCCAGCAGCCAAGACCCGAAACTACCGCATGGCTACACCTTC,CASSQDPKLPHGYTF
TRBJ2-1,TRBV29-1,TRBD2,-,TGCAGCGTTGAGGGAGGGGAGTGGGACAATGAGCAGTTCTTC,CSVEGGEWDNEQFF
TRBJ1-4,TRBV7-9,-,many,TGTGCCAGCAGGGCAAGTAATGAAAAACTGTTTTTT,CASRASNEKLFF
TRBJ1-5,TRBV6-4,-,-,TGTGCCAGCAGTGACTCGGCGGATAGTCAGCCCCAGCATTTT,CASSDSADSQPQHF
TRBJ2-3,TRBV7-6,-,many,TGTGCCAGCAGCTTGGACAGCACAGATACGCAGTATTTT,CASSLDSTDTQYF
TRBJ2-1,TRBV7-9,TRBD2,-,TGTGCCAGCAGCCCAACCTTCGGGGGGGGGTACAATGAGCAGTTCTTC,CASSPTFGGGYNEQFF
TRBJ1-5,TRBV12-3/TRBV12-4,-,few,TGTGCCAGCAGTTTCGGGGGGAATTGGAATCAGCCCCAGCATTTT,CASSFGGNWNQPQHF
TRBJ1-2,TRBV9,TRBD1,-,TGTGCCAGCAGCGCTGGGGACAGTTCTAACTATGGCTACACCTTC,CASSAGDSSNYGYTF
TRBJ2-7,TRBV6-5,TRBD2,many,TGTGCCAGCACTTCGATCGGGGCGGGGGTTTACGAGCAGTACTTC,CASTSIGAGVYEQYF
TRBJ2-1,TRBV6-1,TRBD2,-,TGTGCCAGCAGTTGGAGGACCGGGGGGTTAGAGCAGTTCTTC,CASSWRTGGLEQFF
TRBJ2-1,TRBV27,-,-,TGTGCCAGCAGTTTTGTGGCGGATGCCTACAATGAGCAGTTCTTC,CASSFVADAYNEQFF
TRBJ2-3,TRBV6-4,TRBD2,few,TGTGCCAGCAGTCAACGGGGGGAAACTAGCACAGATACGCAGTATTTT,CASSQRGETSTDTQYF
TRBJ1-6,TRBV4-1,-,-,TGCGCCAGCAACCCGGTCCAAAATTCGGAAACAGCCCTCCACTTT,CASNPVQNSETALHF
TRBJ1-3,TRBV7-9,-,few,TGTGCCAGCACCTGGGATTATCCTGGAAACACCATATATTTT,CASTWDYPGNTIYF
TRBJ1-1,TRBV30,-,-,TGTGCCTGGAGTAATGTTTGGGACACTGAAGCTTTCTTT,CAWSNVWDTEAFF
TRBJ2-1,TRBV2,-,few,TGTGCCAGCATTGAACTAGGGCATGGCTACAATGAGCAGTTCTTC,CASIELGHGYNEQFF
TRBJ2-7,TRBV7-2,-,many,TGTGCCAGCAGCTTAGTGCCGAGCTCCTACGAGCAGTACTTC,CASSLVPSSYEQYF
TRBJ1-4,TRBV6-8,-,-,TGTGCCAGCAGCGAAGATCCCCCGGGGACCCGACTATCTGAAAAACTGTTTTTT,CASSEDPPGTRLSEKLFF
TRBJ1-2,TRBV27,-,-,TGTGCCAGCAGTCTCACAGTGCGGGGGGCGCGAGGCTACACCTTC,CASSLTVRGARGYTF
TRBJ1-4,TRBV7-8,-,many,TGTGCCAGCAGCCCGCGGTGGGGGCGACTAGCAACTAATGAAAAACTGTTTTTT,CASSPRWGRLATNEKLFF
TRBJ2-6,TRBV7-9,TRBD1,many,TGTGCCAGCAGCCCCTGGGGGACAGGGGAAAAATCTGGGGCCAACGTCCTGACTTTC,CASSPWGTGEKSGANVLTF
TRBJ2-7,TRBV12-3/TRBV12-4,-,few,TGTGCCAGCAGTTTAGGTTCGCAGACTTACGAGCAGTACTTC,CASSLGSQTYEQYF
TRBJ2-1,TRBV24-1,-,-,TGTGCCACCAGTGACCTTACCCCGGGCGCGCAGTTCTTC,CATSDLTPGAQFF
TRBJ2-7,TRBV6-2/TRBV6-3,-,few,TGTGCCAGCAGTTACCAAACAGGATACGAGCAGTACTTC,CASSYQTGYEQYF
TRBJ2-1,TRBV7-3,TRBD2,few,TGTGCCAGCAGCTTCCTAGCGGGGGGGGAAAATGAGCAGTTCTTC,CASSFLAGGENEQFF
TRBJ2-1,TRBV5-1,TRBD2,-,TGCGCCAGCAGCGACGGGTCTAGCGGGGGAGGGGATGAGCAGTTCTTC,CASSDGSSGGGDEQFF
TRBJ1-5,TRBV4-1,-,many,TGCGCCAGCAGCCAATGGTTCAATCAGCCCCAGCATTTT,CASSQWFNQPQHF
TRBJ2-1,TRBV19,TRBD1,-,TGTGCCAGCCGAACCGGGACAGGGAATGAGCAGTTCTTC,CASRTGTGNEQFF
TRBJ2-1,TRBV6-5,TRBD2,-,TGTGCCAGCAGTTTGGGACTAGTCCCCTACAATGAGCAGTTCTTC,CASSLGLVPYNEQFF
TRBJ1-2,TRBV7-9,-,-,TGTGCCAGCAGCCACGGTGCAGGGTTGAACTATGGCTACACCTTC,CASSHGAGLNYGYTF
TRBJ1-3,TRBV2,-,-,TGTGCCAGCAGTGACCCTGGAGAGTACTCTGGAAACACCATATATTTT,CASSDPGEYSGNTIYF